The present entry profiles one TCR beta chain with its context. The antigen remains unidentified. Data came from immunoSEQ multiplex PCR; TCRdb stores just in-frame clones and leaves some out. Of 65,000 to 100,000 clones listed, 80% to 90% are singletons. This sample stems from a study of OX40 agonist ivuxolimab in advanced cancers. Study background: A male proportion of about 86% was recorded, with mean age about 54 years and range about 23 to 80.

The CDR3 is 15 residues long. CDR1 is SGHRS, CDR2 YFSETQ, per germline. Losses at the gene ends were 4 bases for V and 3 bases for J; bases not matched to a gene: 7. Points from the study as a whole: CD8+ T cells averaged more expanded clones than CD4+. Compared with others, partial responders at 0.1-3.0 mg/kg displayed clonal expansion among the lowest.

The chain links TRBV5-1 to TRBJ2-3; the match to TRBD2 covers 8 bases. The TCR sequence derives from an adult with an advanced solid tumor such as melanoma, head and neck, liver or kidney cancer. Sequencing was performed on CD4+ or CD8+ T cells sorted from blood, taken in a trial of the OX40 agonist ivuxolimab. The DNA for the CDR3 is TGCGCCAGCAGCGATCCTAGCGGGCAAACAGATACGCAGTATTTT. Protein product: CASSDPSGQTDTQYF.